A selection of T cell receptor beta chains follows, all from one sample in a study of cytomegalovirus exposure and HLA in healthy donors. Using immunoSEQ multiplex PCR, the repertoire was profiled, and TCRdb retains in-frame clones only, with some absent. Among 160,000 or so clones listed, less than 80% were seen once. Material for sequencing was PBMCs. All receptors come from a man aged 35-49 years in good health and CMV-seronegative. CDR3s leave out the opening cysteine and the closing phenylalanine or tryptophan.

CDR3 protein	V gene	J gene
ASSPGQGRSPLH	TRBV5-1	TRBJ1-6
ASSLPIRQGDNEQF	TRBV5-1	TRBJ2-1
ASSLGGPPWD	TRBV7-2	TRBJ2-5
ASSFSGEQPQH	TRBV7-9	TRBJ1-5
ASSRRREATGGYT	TRBV6-5	TRBJ1-2
ATYGVQAVPAGTGELF	TRBV7-2	TRBJ2-2
ASSLEPAGVEGEAQY	TRBV7-6	TRBJ2-5
ASSQLTRTRSYEQY	TRBV4-1	TRBJ2-7
ASSLNPGANQPQH	TRBV18	TRBJ1-5
ASSSGLAYTYEQY	TRBV5-5	TRBJ2-7
ATRDEVEQY	TRBV10-3	TRBJ2-7
ASSLRQGAGETQY	TRBV7-6	TRBJ2-5
ASSPAGQGGEQY	TRBV11-1	TRBJ2-7
ASSQERTRDEQY	TRBV4-1	TRBJ2-7
ASSELAGGSNEQF	TRBV2	TRBJ2-1
ASSMILAGGRGLETQY	TRBV19	TRBJ2-5
ASSFQLAGLRNTQY	TRBV19	TRBJ2-3
ASSLGLAGAHEQY	TRBV11-1	TRBJ2-7
ASSRTSSYNEQF	TRBV11-3	TRBJ2-1
ASTFRYTYEQY	TRBV5-6	TRBJ2-7